One and the same sample provided the 22 T cell receptor beta chains below, sequenced in a study of T cell responses to AZD1222 COVID-19 vaccine. Libraries were prepared by immunoSEQ multiplex PCR; TCRdb keeps only in-frame clonotypes and omits some of them. This sample has 95,000 to 150,000 clones; about nine tenths occur once, and the top ten carry 14%. The specimen was peripheral blood, collected on day 0 of AZD1222 vaccination. The source of these receptors is an adult in good health.

The chain couples TRBV30 to TRBJ1-2; D is unresolved. The CDR3 totals 14 residues. Deletions cut 4 bases from V and 7 bases from J, with 19 bases between. Looked up from germline, CDR1 is GTSNPN and CDR2 is SVGIG (reference sequence). CDR3 amino acids: CAWTRSPLSPGYTF. The CDR3 DNA sequence: TGTGCCTGGACGCGGTCGCCCCTGTCCCCTGGCTACACCTTC.

The rearrangement links TRBV6-5 to TRBJ1-4; maybe TRBD1 (6 bases). Germline CDR1 reads MNHEY; CDR2 reads SVGAGI. The CDR3 totals 16 residues. Trimming pared 2 bases from V and 5 bases from J, leaving 15 bases between. CDR3 nucleotides: TGTGCCAGCAGTTACGGGGGAGGGGGGCCAAATGAAAAACTGTTTTTT. Amino acids: CASSYGGGGPNEKLFF.

The rearrangement links TRBV5-1 to TRBJ2-1, with 12 bases fitting TRBD2. Germline lookup yields CDR1 SGHRS and CDR2 YFSETQ. V lost 2 bases and J lost 4; bases outside the gene matches: 19. The CDR3 contains 21 residues. The CDR3 loop is CASSFPGSSGRGWGAYNEQFF. CDR3 coding DNA: TGCGCCAGCAGCTTCCCAGGATCTAGCGGGAGGGGATGGGGTGCTTACAATGAGCAGTTCTTC. The full variable domain, its missing parts supplied by reference TRBV5-1 and TRBJ2-1, is KAGVTQTPRYLIKTRGQQVTLSCSPISGHRSVSWYQQTPGQGLQFLFEYFSETQRNKGNFPGRFSGRQFSNSRSEMNVSTLELGDSALYLCASSFPGSSGRGWGAYNEQFFGPGTRLTVL.

The rearrangement uses TRBV11-2 and TRBJ1-2, with D unclear. CDR1 SGHAT and CDR2 FQNNGV come from the germline V gene. V was clipped by 0 bases and J by 0 bases, with 14 bases between them. The CDR3 has 17 amino acids. The CDR3, as DNA: TGTGCCAGCAGCTTAGATTCCGGGCGCCGAGCTAACTATGGCTACACCTTC. Its protein product is CASSLDSGRRANYGYTF.

The rearrangement links TRBV23-1 to TRBJ1-1, with TRBD1 matching over 9 bases. TRBV23-1 is an ORF, with its function uncertain. The CDR3 covers 16 residues. With V trimmed by 4 bases and J by 0 bases, 6 bases remained unmatched. CDR3: CASSRTGQGMNTEAFF. The DNA of the CDR3 is TGCGCCAGCAGTCGTACCGGACAGGGGATGAACACTGAAGCTTTCTTT.

The chain couples TRBV27 to TRBJ2-7, with TRBD1 identical over 7 bases. Germline CDR1 MNHEY, CDR2 SMNVEV (reference sequence). J gave up 11 bases and V 6 bases, and 13 bases lay outside the gene matches. CDR3 size: 13 residues. CDR3: CASSQRGDRVKYF. In nucleotides, the CDR3 is TGTGCCAGCAGCCAAAGGGGCGACAGGGTAAAGTACTTC.

The CDR3 region has the DNA TGTGCCAGCAGCCTACAGGTCCAAGAGACCCAGTACTTC. This translates into CASSLQVQETQYF. The chain employs TRBV6-5 and TRBJ2-5; D perhaps matches TRBD1 (5 bases). The CDR3 extends over 13 amino acids. Trimming took 6 bases from V and 1 from J, leaving 9 bases between them. Per germline, CDR1 MNHEY and CDR2 SVGAGI.

This chain connects TRBV30 to TRBJ1-1; 9 nucleotides match TRBD1. CDR1 is GTSNPN and CDR2 is SVGIG in the germline V gene (reference sequence). This CDR3 is built from 16 residues. V lost 4 bases, J lost 4 bases, and 13 bases stayed unmatched. CDR3 in DNA: TGTGCCTGGAAGCGACAGGGGGACAGTAGGGTCACTGAAGCTTTCTTT. This encodes CAWKRQGDSRVTEAFF.

CDR3 sequence reads: CASSPIRDRFYGYTF. In DNA, the CDR3 is TGTGCCAGCAGCCCAATCAGAGACAGGTTCTATGGCTACACCTTC. V and J are TRBV9 and TRBJ1-2; TRBD1 might be the D (6 bases). Trimming removed 4 bases at V and 4 bases at J, with 17 bases between. The CDR3 loop spans 15 amino acids. The germline CDR1 and CDR2 sequences are SGDLS and YYNGEE.

The chain employs TRBV9 and TRBJ1-1; 7 positions agree with TRBD1. The CDR3 contains 15 residues. The germline gives CDR1 SGDLS, CDR2 YYNGEE. V lost 3 bases and J lost 1; bases outside the gene matches: 6. For the CDR3, the DNA is TGTGCCAGCAGCGCCAGGACAGGACAGAACACTGAAGCTTTCTTT. Amino acid sequence: CASSARTGQNTEAFF.

This clone was observed once. The V and J genes are TRBV4-3 and TRBJ2-2, with 9 bases that match TRBD2. Germline trimming cut 4 bases from V and 4 bases from J; bases unmatched to any gene: 4. The CDR3 is 15 amino acids. CDR1 is LGHNA, CDR2 YSLEER, per germline. CDR3 in DNA: TGCGCCAGCAGCCTAGCGGGAGTTAGCACCGGGGAGCTGTTTTTT. Protein sequence: CASSLAGVSTGELFF.

The rearrangement links TRBV19 to TRBJ1-2; D unclear. Germline loops: CDR1 LNHDA, CDR2 SQIVND (reference sequence). The V and J ends lost 5 bases and 7 bases respectively, with 17 bases between them. CDR3 length: 14 amino acids. The CDR3 here is CASSPRAALTGYTF. CDR3 in DNA: TGTGCCAGTAGTCCCCGGGCCGCACTAACTGGCTACACCTTC.

The rearrangement uses TRBV30 and TRBJ2-7; D remains unclear. Trimming took off 3 bases at V and 2 bases at J, with 5 bases between the two ends. This CDR3 contains 11 residues. Per germline, CDR1 GTSNPN and CDR2 SVGIG (reference sequence). Written as DNA, the CDR3 is TGTGCCTGGAGCTTAGCCTACGAGCAGTACTTC. Translation gives CAWSLAYEQYF.

The chain uses TRBV19 and TRBJ1-1, with no clear D. Germline CDR1 LNHDA, CDR2 SQIVND (reference sequence). The CDR3 is 13 residues long. With 1 base removed from V and 6 bases from J, the gap between germline ends came to 9 bases. The CDR3 sequence: CASSIAGSSEAFF. Written as DNA, the CDR3 is TGTGCCAGTAGTATAGCTGGCTCATCTGAAGCTTTCTTT.

The chain combines TRBV20-1 with TRBJ1-2; no firm D call. The V and J ends lost 0 bases and 6 bases respectively, with 5 bases between them. Germline assignment: CDR1 DFQATT and CDR2 SNEGSKA (reference sequence). The CDR3 covers 11 residues. CDR3 protein: CSARDLDGYTF. The DNA for the CDR3 is TGCAGTGCTAGAGATCTGGATGGCTACACCTTC.

The chain carries TRBV13 and TRBJ2-7, with TRBD1 matching over 9 bases. V shed 4 bases, J shed 6 bases, and the junction held 16 bases outside the gene matches. From germline, CDR1 is PRHDT and CDR2 FYEKMQ (reference sequence). The CDR3 spans 17 residues. The CDR3 nucleotides are TGTGCCAGCAGCTCGATAGCCGTTATGGGACAGGGTACCGAGCAGTACTTC. It is translated as CASSSIAVMGQGTEQYF.

The CDR3 here is CASSATSGGLRNEQFF. CDR3 nucleotides: TGTGCCAGCAGCGCGACTAGCGGGGGGCTTAGAAATGAGCAGTTCTTC. The chain carries TRBV5-6 and TRBJ2-1, with TRBD2 identical over 13 bases. The CDR3 is 16 amino acids. V shed 4 bases, J shed 7 bases, and the junction held 8 bases outside the gene matches. The V gene's germline CDR1 is SGHDT and CDR2 YYEEEE.

The rearrangement links TRBV7-9 to TRBJ2-5; 7 positions match TRBD1. The CDR3 sequence is 14 residues long. V lost 5 bases and J lost 2; bases outside the gene matches: 5. CDR1 and CDR2 from the germline V gene are SEHNR and FQNEAQ (reference sequence). CDR3 protein: CASSNRDSQETQYF. CDR3 sequence (DNA): TGTGCCAGCAGCAACCGGGACAGTCAAGAGACCCAGTACTTC.

This chain connects TRBV19 to TRBJ2-1; 10 bases map to TRBD1. CDR1 is LNHDA, CDR2 SQIVND, per germline (reference sequence). V shed 5 bases and J 5 bases; nucleotides not matched to a gene: 6. This CDR3 contains 15 residues. In DNA, the CDR3 is TGTGCCAGTAGTCAAGGGACAGGGGTAAACAATGAGCAGTTCTTC. This gives the protein CASSQGTGVNNEQFF. The whole variable domain, remainder taken from reference TRBV19 and TRBJ2-1, is DGGITQSPKYLFRKEGQNVTLSCEQNLNHDAMYWYRQDPGQGLRLIYYSQIVNDFQKGDIAEGYSVSREKKESFPLTVTSAQKNPTAFYLCASSQGTGVNNEQFFGPGTRLTVL.

V and J are TRBV19 and TRBJ1-2, with a possible D match to TRBD1 (5 bases). The CDR3 contains 18 residues. Germline loops: CDR1 LNHDA, CDR2 SQIVND (reference sequence). V lost 0 bases and J 0 bases, leaving 17 bases between the germline ends. This CDR3 reads CASSIDPNDSPANYGYTF. CDR3 nucleotides: TGTGCCAGTAGTATAGACCCCAACGACAGTCCAGCTAACTATGGCTACACCTTC.

V gene TRBV28 combines with J gene TRBJ1-5, with D perhaps matching TRBD1 (5 bases). The germline V gene has CDR1 MDHEN and CDR2 SYDVKM. The V end was cut by 2 bases, the J end by 2 bases, with 7 bases between. The CDR3 is 14 amino acids. CDR3 protein: CASSLVGGNQPQHF. The CDR3 DNA follows: TGTGCCAGCAGTTTAGTGGGGGGCAATCAGCCCCAGCATTTT.

The rearrangement joins TRBV21-1 to TRBJ1-3; the listed D gene, TRBD1, was not tested against the DNA. TRBV21-1 is designated a pseudogene. The CDR3 totals 16 residues. CDR3 DNA sequence: TGTGCCAGCAGCCCAAACGTAAAAGACAGTGGAAACACCATATATTTT. Amino acids: CASSPNVKDSGNTIYF.